This T cell receptor (beta chain) was recovered during a study of monozygotic twins with inflammatory bowel disease. Study findings and constraints: Differing immunosuppressive treatments may have added variability to patient repertoires.

With the 5' RACE reads reprocessed, TCRdb shows one record per CDR3 protein and no DNA. The data include around 450,000 distinct CDR3 sequences; the top ten clones carry 2.4%. About this clonotype: The target antigen is unknown.

The length of the CDR3 is 11 residues. Looked up from germline, CDR1 is DFQATT and CDR2 is SNEGSKA (reference sequence). V gene TRBV20-1 combines with J gene TRBJ1-1. This TCR was sampled from a human donor with ulcerative colitis or Crohn's disease, or a healthy co-twin of an affected twin (not recorded which). Sequenced material: blood. This CDR3 is CSARDMGKAFF.